Below are 20 T cell receptor beta chains sequenced from a single sample in a study of OX40 agonist ivuxolimab in advanced cancers. Data came from immunoSEQ multiplex PCR; TCRdb stores just in-frame clones and leaves some out. This sample has approximately 79,000 clones, with around nine tenths found just once. Material: CD4+ or CD8+ T cells sorted from blood, obtained in a trial of the OX40 agonist ivuxolimab. These receptors came from an adult with an advanced solid tumor such as melanoma, head and neck, liver or kidney cancer.

J is TRBJ2-1 and V is TRBV11-1; D gene uncertain. Germline CDR1 reads SGHAT; CDR2 reads FQDESV (reference sequence). V shed 4 bases and J shed 5 bases, with 18 bases lying between them. The CDR3 totals 16 residues. The CDR3 region has the DNA TGTGCCAGCAGCTCCGAAACCCATTTACGGGACAATGAGCAGTTCTTC. As protein: CASSSETHLRDNEQFF. The full variable domain, with the rest looked up from reference TRBV11-1 and TRBJ2-1, is EAEVAQSPRYKITEKSQAVAFWCDPISGHATLYWYRQILGQGPELLVQFQDESVVDDSQLPKDRFSAERLKGVDSTLKIQPAELGDSAMYLCASSSETHLRDNEQFFGPGTRLTVL.

The chain is built from TRBV9 and TRBJ1-5, with no clear D. The CDR3 runs to 13 residues. CDR1 and CDR2 from the germline V gene are SGDLS and YYNGEE. The V gene lost 0 bases and the J gene lost 3 bases, with 4 bases spanning the gap. CDR3 sequence (DNA): TGTGCCAGCAGCGTAGCCCCCAATCAGCCCCAGCATTTT. This sequence encodes CASSVAPNQPQHF.

The rearrangement joins TRBV9 to TRBJ2-3, with D perhaps assigned TRBD1 or TRBD2 (6 bases each). The V and J ends lost 6 bases and 5 bases respectively, with 19 bases between them. The CDR3 is made up of 15 amino acids. Per the germline V gene, CDR1 is SGDLS and CDR2 is YYNGEE. CDR3 residues: CASTTGGGLGDTQYF. The CDR3 bases are TGTGCCAGCACCACAGGAGGGGGGCTGGGAGATACGCAGTATTTT. Together with reference TRBV9 and TRBJ2-3, the CDR3 gives the full variable domain: DSGVTQTPKHLITATGQRVTLRCSPRSGDLSVYWYQQSLDQGLQFLIQYYNGEERAKGNILERFSAQQFPDLHSELNLSSLELGDSALYFCASTTGGGLGDTQYFGPGTRLTVL.

The chain carries TRBV7-3 and TRBJ2-2; perhaps D is TRBD1 or TRBD2 (5 bases each). Deletions cut 4 bases from V and 0 bases from J, with 12 bases between. The CDR3 totals 16 residues. Germline CDR1 is SGHTA and CDR2 is FQGTGA. The CDR3 DNA sequence: TGTGCCAGCAGCTCTTACGGGACGGCGAACACCGGGGAGCTGTTTTTT. Protein product: CASSSYGTANTGELFF. Drawing the rest from reference TRBV7-3 and TRBJ2-2, the complete variable domain is GAGVSQTPSNKVTEKGKYVELRCDPISGHTALYWYRQSLGQGPEFLIYFQGTGAADDSGLPNDRFFAVRPEGSVSTLKIQRTERGDSAVYLCASSSYGTANTGELFFGEGSRLTVL.

This clone was observed a few times. This chain connects TRBV7-2 to TRBJ1-2, with no clear D. Trimming stripped 1 base from V and 1 base from J, with 4 bases between. This CDR3 is 13 amino acids long. Germline values: CDR1 SGHTA, CDR2 FQGNSA. In nucleotides, the CDR3 is TGTGCCAGCAGCTTAGGTGGTAACTATGGCTACACCTTC. It is translated as CASSLGGNYGYTF.

Worth noting for this clone: Other DNA variants within this sample encode the same CDR3. The V and J genes are TRBV12-5 and TRBJ2-7; 7 nucleotides match TRBD1. V dropped 6 bases and J dropped 0; count of bases not matched to a gene: 2. In germline, CDR1 is LGHNT, CDR2 FRNRAP. CDR3 size: 13 residues. CDR3 sequence: CASGRDSSYEQYF. CDR3 DNA: TGTGCTAGTGGCCGGGACAGCTCCTACGAGCAGTACTTC.

The V and J genes are TRBV25-1 and TRBJ2-5; a possible D gene is TRBD1 (6 bases). The CDR3 sequence is 14 residues long. V was pared by 4 bases and J by 1 base, with 10 bases between. CDR1 and CDR2 (germline): MGHDK, SYGVNS. The CDR3: CASSADRSQETQYF. CDR3 DNA sequence: TGTGCCAGCAGTGCCGACAGGAGCCAAGAGACCCAGTACTTC.

The rearrangement joins TRBV27 to TRBJ1-3; D call uncertain. V was shortened by 5 bases and J by 0 bases, with 11 bases between the two germline ends. Germline CDR1 reads MNHEY; CDR2 reads SMNVEV (reference sequence). The CDR3 runs to 15 residues. The DNA for the CDR3 is TGTGCCAGCAGTAGAGGCGGGAGCTCTGGAAACACCATATATTTT. Its protein is CASSRGGSSGNTIYF.

This clone was seen a few times. The V and J genes are TRBV7-2 and TRBJ2-1; 8 positions agree with TRBD2. Germline V gives CDR1 SGHTA, CDR2 FQGNSA. V was pared by 2 bases and J by 8 bases, with 11 bases of the junction left unmatched. The CDR3 extends over 16 amino acids. CDR3 bases: TGTGCCAGCAGCTTACCCTCTGGGGAGCGGGGGTATGAGCAGTTCTTC. This encodes CASSLPSGERGYEQFF.

This chain joins TRBV7-3 and TRBJ2-3; no firm D call. Germline-derived CDR1 and CDR2 are SGHTA and FQGTGA. The CDR3 has 15 amino acids. The germline V and J ends were trimmed by 5 bases and 0 bases, with 12 bases remaining between them. The CDR3 nucleotides read TGTGCCAGCAGCCCGAGACTGGCGAGCACAGATACGCAGTATTTT. Its translation is CASSPRLASTDTQYF.

The chain links TRBV7-3 to TRBJ2-5; maybe TRBD2 (5 bases). V gave up 5 bases and J gave up 5 bases, with 18 bases separating them. The CDR3 spans 15 residues. Germline V CDR1 and CDR2: SGHTA, FQGTGA. The CDR3 DNA sequence: TGTGCCAGCAGCCCGACTCAGCAATCGGGGGAGACCCAGTACTTC. Amino acid sequence: CASSPTQQSGETQYF.

The rearrangement joins TRBV4-3 to TRBJ2-4; tentatively, D is TRBD1 or TRBD2 (6 bases each). Deletions cut 0 bases from V and 7 bases from J, with 16 bases between. The germline V gene encodes CDR1 LGHNA and CDR2 YSLEER. The CDR3 sequence is 16 residues long. CDR3 DNA: TGCGCCAGCAGCCAAGATGTCCAGGGGAGGAGGAACATTCAGTACTTC. Encoded protein: CASSQDVQGRRNIQYF.

The V and J genes are TRBV5-4 and TRBJ1-1; 10 bases line up with TRBD1. V lost 4 bases, J lost 4 bases, and 1 base stayed unmatched. The CDR3 is 13 residues long. Looked up from germline, CDR1 is SGHNT and CDR2 is YYREEE (reference sequence). CDR3 DNA: TGTGCCAGCAGCAGGGACAGGGGCACTGAAGCTTTCTTT. This codes for CASSRDRGTEAFF. Supplemented by reference TRBV5-4 and TRBJ1-1, the full variable domain reads ETGVTQSPTHLIKTRGQQVTLRCSSQSGHNTVSWYQQALGQGPQFIFQYYREEENGRGNFPPRFSGLQFPNYSSELNVNALELDDSALYLCASSRDRGTEAFFGQGTRLTVV.

This chain links TRBV6-6 with TRBJ1-1, with D possibly TRBD1 on 6 matching bases. The CDR3 spans 13 residues. Trimming pared 10 bases from V and 4 bases from J, leaving 16 bases between. Per the germline V gene, CDR1 is MNHNY and CDR2 is SVGAGI (reference sequence). The CDR3 region is CAITGGAGTEAFF. As DNA, the CDR3 is TGTGCCATCACGGGGGGCGCCGGCACTGAAGCTTTCTTT.

The genes are TRBV5-5 and TRBJ2-3, with D hard to call. This CDR3 is built from 12 residues. Germline CDR1 SGHKS, CDR2 YYEKEE (reference sequence). Trimming removed 2 bases at V and 5 bases at J, with 6 bases between. Here the CDR3 reads CASSFRLDTQYF. The DNA of the CDR3 is TGTGCCAGCAGCTTTCGTTTAGATACGCAGTATTTT. Using reference TRBV5-5 and TRBJ2-3 for the parts outside the CDR3, the full variable domain is DAGVTQSPTHLIKTRGQQVTLRCSPISGHKSVSWYQQVLGQGPQFIFQYYEKEERGRGNFPDRFSARQFPNYSSELNVNALLLGDSALYLCASSFRLDTQYFGPGTRLTVL.

The chain uses TRBV6-5 and TRBJ1-1, with D tentatively TRBD1 (6 bases). V was clipped by 6 bases and J by 5 bases, with 13 bases between them. The CDR3 has 13 residues. Germline V gene data show CDR1 as MNHEY and CDR2 as SVGAGI. The CDR3 nucleotides are TGTGCCAGCAGCAACCTGGGGACAACTGAAGCTTTCTTT. This sequence encodes CASSNLGTTEAFF.

The rearrangement joins TRBV5-1 to TRBJ1-2; 8 nucleotides match TRBD1. The CDR3 is made up of 15 amino acids. Germline assignment: CDR1 SGHRS and CDR2 YFSETQ. V lost 4 bases, J lost 4 bases, and 9 bases stayed unmatched. Here the CDR3 reads CASSQEGQETYGYTF. In nucleotides, the CDR3 is TGCGCCAGCAGCCAGGAGGGACAGGAGACCTATGGCTACACCTTC.

The gene calls are TRBV10-2 and TRBJ1-2; TRBD1 matches 7 bases. Germline loops: CDR1 WSHSY, CDR2 SAAADI. The V and J ends lost 3 bases and 2 bases, in that order; junction bases with no gene match: 3. The CDR3 extends over 14 amino acids. CDR3 coding DNA: TGCGCCAGCAGTGAATCGACAGGGAACTATGGCTACACCTTC. This codes for CASSESTGNYGYTF.

This sequence joins TRBV5-1 and TRBJ1-5, with unresolved D. Germline V lookup: CDR1 SGHRS, CDR2 YFSETQ. This CDR3 comprises 15 residues. Trimming took 0 bases from V and 0 from J, leaving 7 bases between them. This chain's CDR3 is CASSLDGFSNQPQHF. The CDR3 nucleotides read TGCGCCAGCAGCTTGGACGGTTTTAGCAATCAGCCCCAGCATTTT.

The gene calls are TRBV19 and TRBJ2-7, with 10 bases lining up with TRBD1. The trim removed 7 bases at V and 3 bases at J, leaving 9 bases unmatched. Germline assignment: CDR1 LNHDA and CDR2 SQIVND (reference sequence). This CDR3 contains 15 residues. The CDR3 here is CASNNPGQGLYEQYF. The DNA for the CDR3 is TGTGCCAGTAACAATCCGGGACAGGGGCTCTACGAGCAGTACTTC. Filled out from reference TRBV19 and TRBJ2-7, the complete variable domain reads DGGITQSPKYLFRKEGQNVTLSCEQNLNHDAMYWYRQDPGQGLRLIYYSQIVNDFQKGDIAEGYSVSREKKESFPLTVTSAQKNPTAFYLCASNNPGQGLYEQYFGPGTRLTVT.